The clone carrying this TCR beta chain is a singleton in its sample. The CDR3 covers 15 residues. Losses at the gene ends were 0 bases for V and 2 bases for J; bases not matched to a gene: 4. Per the germline V gene, CDR1 is SGHTA and CDR2 is FQGTGA. These data originate in a study of blood T cell repertoires in COVID-19. The assay was immunoSEQ multiplex PCR, and TCRdb's table has in-frame clones only and misses some. Of 20,000 to 25,000 clones in the sample, around nine tenths were seen once. This TCR was recovered from a human donor in a cohort sampled during active COVID-19. The donor label of this sample is uncertain. V is TRBV7-3 and J is TRBJ2-7; 7 positions match TRBD1. Sequenced material: peripheral blood. CDR3 residues: CASSLTGTATYEQYF. The CDR3 DNA is TGTGCCAGCAGCTTAACAGGGACAGCGACCTACGAGCAGTACTTC.